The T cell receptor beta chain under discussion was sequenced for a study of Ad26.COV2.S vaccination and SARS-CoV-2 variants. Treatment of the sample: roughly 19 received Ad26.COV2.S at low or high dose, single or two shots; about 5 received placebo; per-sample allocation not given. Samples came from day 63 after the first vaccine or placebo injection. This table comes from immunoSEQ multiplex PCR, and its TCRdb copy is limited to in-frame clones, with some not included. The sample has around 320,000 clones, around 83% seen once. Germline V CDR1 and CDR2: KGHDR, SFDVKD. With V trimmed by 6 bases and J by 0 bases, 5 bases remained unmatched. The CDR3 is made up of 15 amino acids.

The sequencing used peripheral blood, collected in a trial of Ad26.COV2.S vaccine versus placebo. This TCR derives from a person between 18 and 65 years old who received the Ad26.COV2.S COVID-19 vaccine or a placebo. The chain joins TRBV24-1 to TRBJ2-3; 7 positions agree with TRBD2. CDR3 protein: CATSSSGTSTDTQYF. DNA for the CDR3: TGTGCCACCAGTTCCAGCGGGACTAGCACAGATACGCAGTATTTT.